The source of this T cell receptor beta chain is a study of T and B cells in COVID-19 patients. Points from the study as a whole: Clonality of TRB repertoires was high in active COVID-19; recovery brought above-healthy diversity and richness. Blood from mildly ill patients while symptomatic, and early samples from severe cases, were scarce.

TRB rearrangements were amplified by multiplex PCR with BIOMED2 TRB-A/B primers. TCRdb processed the multiplex PCR reads anew with MiXCR; each CDR3 protein has one entry. Counted here are 3,500 to 4,500 distinct CDR3 sequences, around 25% occurring once; the ten biggest clones make up 15% to 20%. Within the sample, this clonotype is hyperexpanded. What it binds is unknown. The CDR3 extends over 15 amino acids. Deletions cut 6 bases from V and 0 bases from J, with 9 bases between. CDR1 is MNHEY and CDR2 is SVGAGI in the germline V gene. TRB was amplified from about 250-500 ng of blood genomic DNA. This sequence joins TRBV6-5 and TRBJ2-6; D remains ambiguous. This TCR was recovered from a human donor with active COVID-19. Sequenced: blood. The CDR3 sequence is CASRLNPSGANVLTF. In DNA, the CDR3 is TGTGCCAGCAGACTTAACCCCTCTGGGGCCAACGTCCTGACTTTC.